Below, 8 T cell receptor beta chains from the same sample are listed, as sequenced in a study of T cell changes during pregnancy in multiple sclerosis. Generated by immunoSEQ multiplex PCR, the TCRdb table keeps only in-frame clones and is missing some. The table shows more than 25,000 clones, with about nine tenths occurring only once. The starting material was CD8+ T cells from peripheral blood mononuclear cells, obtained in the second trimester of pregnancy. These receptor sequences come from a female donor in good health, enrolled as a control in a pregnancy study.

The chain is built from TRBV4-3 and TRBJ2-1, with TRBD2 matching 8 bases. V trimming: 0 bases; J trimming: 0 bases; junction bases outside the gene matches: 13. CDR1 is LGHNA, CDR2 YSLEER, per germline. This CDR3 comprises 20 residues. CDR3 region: CASSQDGYSGGPVSYNEQFF. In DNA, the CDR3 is TGCGCCAGCAGCCAAGATGGGTATTCGGGGGGGCCTGTCTCCTACAATGAGCAGTTCTTC.

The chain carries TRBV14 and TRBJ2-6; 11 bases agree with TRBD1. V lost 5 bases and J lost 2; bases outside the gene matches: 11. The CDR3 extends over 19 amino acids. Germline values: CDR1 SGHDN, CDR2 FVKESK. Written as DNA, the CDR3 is TGTGCCAGCAGCTTGACCGGGACAGGGGGTATGGCTGGGGCCAACGTCCTGACTTTC. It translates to CASSLTGTGGMAGANVLTF.

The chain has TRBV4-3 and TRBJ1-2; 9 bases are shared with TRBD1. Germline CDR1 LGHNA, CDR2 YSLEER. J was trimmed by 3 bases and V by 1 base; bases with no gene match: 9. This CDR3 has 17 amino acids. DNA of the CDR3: TGCGCCAGCAGCCAAGGGACAGGGGAGGAAGGCTACTATGGCTACACCTTC. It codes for CASSQGTGEEGYYGYTF.

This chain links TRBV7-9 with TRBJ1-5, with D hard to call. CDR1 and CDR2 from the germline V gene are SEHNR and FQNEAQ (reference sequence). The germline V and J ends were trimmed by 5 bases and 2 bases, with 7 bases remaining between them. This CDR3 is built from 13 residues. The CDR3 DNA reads TGTGCCAGCAGCCCGTCGGGCAATCAGCCCCAGCATTTT. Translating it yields CASSPSGNQPQHF.

This chain's CDR3 is CASRPTRQETQYF. The CDR3 DNA follows: TGTGCCAGCAGGCCGACTAGACAAGAGACCCAGTACTTC. The chain is built from TRBV6-5 and TRBJ2-5, with D possibly being TRBD2 (6 bases). Deletions cut 6 bases from V and 2 bases from J, with 10 bases between. Germline lookup yields CDR1 MNHEY and CDR2 SVGAGI. There are 13 residues in the CDR3.

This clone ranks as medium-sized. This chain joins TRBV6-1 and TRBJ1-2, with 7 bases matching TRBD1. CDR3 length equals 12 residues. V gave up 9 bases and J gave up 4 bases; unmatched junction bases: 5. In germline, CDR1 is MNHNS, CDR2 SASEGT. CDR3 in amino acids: CASETGIYGYTF. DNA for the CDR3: TGTGCCAGTGAGACAGGGATCTATGGCTACACCTTC.

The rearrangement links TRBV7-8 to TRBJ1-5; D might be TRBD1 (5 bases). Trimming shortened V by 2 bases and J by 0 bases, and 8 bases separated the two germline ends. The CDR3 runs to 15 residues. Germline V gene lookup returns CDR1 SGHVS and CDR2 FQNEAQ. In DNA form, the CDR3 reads TGTGCCAGCAGCTTAACTGACAGTAGCAATCAGCCCCAGCATTTT. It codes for CASSLTDSSNQPQHF.

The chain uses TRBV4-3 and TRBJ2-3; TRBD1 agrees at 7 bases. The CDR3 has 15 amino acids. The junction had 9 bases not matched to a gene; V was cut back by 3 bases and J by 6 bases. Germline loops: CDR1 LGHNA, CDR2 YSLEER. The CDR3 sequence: CASSQVMTGQDTQYF. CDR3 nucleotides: TGCGCCAGCAGCCAGGTTATGACAGGGCAGGATACGCAGTATTTT.